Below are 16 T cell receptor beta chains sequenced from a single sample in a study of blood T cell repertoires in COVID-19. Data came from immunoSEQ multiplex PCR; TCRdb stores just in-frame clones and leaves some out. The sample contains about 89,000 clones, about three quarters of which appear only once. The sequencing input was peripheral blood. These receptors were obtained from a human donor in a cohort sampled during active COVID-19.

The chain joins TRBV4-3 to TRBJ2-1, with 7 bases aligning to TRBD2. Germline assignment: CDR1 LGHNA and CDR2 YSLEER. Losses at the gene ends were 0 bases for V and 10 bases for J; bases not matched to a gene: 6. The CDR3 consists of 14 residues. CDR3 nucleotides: TGCGCCAGCAGCCAAGAAGGGAGGGCCAGCGAGCAGTTCTTC. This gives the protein CASSQEGRASEQFF.

The CDR3 region is CASSLRGEGRNEQFF. In DNA, the CDR3 is TGTGCCAGCAGCTTACGCGGGGAGGGCCGCAATGAGCAGTTCTTC. The J gene is TRBJ2-1, the V gene TRBV7-3; 7 bases map to TRBD2. Germline CDR1 reads SGHTA; CDR2 reads FQGTGA. This CDR3 is 15 amino acids long. With 2 bases clipped from V and 6 bases from J, the junction kept 7 bases outside the gene matches.

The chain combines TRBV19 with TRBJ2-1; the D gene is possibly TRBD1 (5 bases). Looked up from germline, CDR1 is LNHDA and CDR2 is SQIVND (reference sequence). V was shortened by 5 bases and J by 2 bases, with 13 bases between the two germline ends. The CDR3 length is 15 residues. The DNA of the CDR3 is TGTGCCAGTAGTCCAACAGGAGAGCCCTACAATGAGCAGTTCTTC. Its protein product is CASSPTGEPYNEQFF.

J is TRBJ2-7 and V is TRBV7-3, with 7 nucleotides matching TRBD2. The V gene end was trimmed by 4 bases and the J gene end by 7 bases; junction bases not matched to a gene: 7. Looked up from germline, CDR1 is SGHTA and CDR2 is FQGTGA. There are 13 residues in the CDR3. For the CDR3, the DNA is TGTGCCAGCAGCTCTGCGGGAGTAGGGGAGCAGTACTTC. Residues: CASSSAGVGEQYF. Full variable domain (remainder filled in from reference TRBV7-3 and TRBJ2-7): GAGVSQTPSNKVTEKGKYVELRCDPISGHTALYWYRQSLGQGPEFLIYFQGTGAADDSGLPNDRFFAVRPEGSVSTLKIQRTERGDSAVYLCASSSAGVGEQYFGPGTRLTVT.

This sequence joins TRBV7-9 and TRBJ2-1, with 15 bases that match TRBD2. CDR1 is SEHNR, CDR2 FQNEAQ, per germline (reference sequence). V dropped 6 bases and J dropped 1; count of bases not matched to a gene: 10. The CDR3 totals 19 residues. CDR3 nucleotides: TGTGCCAGCAGTCCGTTGGGACTAGCGGGAGGAGGGTCCTACAATGAGCAGTTCTTC. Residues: CASSPLGLAGGGSYNEQFF.

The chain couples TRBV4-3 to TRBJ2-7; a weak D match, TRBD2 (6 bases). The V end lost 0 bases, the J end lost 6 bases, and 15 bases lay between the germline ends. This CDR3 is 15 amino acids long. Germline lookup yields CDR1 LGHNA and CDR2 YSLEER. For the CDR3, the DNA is TGCGCCAGCAGCCAAGATGAGAGGACGGGAGCCGAGCAGTACTTC. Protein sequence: CASSQDERTGAEQYF.

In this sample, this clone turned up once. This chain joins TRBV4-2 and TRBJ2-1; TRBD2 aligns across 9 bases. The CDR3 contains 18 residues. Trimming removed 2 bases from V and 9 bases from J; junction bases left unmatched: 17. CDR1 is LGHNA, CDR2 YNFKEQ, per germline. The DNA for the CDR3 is TGTGCCAGCAGCCAACTAATAGCGGGAGTTGATATAAATGGTGAGCAGTTCTTC. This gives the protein CASSQLIAGVDINGEQFF.

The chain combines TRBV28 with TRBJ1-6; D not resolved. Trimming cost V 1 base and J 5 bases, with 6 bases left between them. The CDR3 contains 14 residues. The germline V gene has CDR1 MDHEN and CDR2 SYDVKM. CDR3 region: CASSLYPDNSPLHF. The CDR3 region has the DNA TGTGCCAGCAGTTTATATCCAGATAATTCACCCCTCCACTTT.

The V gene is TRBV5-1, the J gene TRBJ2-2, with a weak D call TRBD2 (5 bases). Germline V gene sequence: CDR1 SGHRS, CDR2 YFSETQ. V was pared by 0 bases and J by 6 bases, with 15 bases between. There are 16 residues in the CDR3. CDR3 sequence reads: CASSLESVPGSGELFF. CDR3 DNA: TGCGCCAGCAGCTTGGAAAGCGTTCCGGGGTCCGGGGAGCTGTTTTTT.

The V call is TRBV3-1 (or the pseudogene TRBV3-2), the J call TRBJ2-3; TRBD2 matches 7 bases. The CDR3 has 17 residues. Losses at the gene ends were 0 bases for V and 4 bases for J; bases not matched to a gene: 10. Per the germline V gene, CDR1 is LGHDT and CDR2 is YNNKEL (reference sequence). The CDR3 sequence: CASSQDFATSPSDTQYF. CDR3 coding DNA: TGTGCCAGCAGCCAAGATTTTGCGACTAGCCCCTCAGATACGCAGTATTTT.

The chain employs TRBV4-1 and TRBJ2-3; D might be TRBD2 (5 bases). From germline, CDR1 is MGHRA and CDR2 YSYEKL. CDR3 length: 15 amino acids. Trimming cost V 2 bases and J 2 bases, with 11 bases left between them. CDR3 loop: CASSQNRLPTDTQYF. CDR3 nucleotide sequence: TGCGCCAGCAGCCAAAACCGACTACCCACAGATACGCAGTATTTT.

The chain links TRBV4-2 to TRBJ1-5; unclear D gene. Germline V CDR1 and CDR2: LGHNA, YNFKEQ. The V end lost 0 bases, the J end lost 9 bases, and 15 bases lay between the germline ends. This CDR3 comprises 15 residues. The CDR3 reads CASSQDITVPSPQHF. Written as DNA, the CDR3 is TGTGCCAGCAGCCAAGATATCACAGTTCCTTCGCCCCAGCATTTT.

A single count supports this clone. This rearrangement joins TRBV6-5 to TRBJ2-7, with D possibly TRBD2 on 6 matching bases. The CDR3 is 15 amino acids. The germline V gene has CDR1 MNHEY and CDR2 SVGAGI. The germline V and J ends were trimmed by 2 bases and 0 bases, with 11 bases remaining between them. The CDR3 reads CASSYAGGGSYEQYF. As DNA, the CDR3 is TGTGCCAGCAGTTACGCCGGGGGTGGCTCCTACGAGCAGTACTTC.

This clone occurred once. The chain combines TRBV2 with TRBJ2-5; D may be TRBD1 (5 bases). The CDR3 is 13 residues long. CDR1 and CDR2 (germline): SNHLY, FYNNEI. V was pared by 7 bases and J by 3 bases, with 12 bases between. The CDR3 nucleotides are TGTGCCAGCAAACAGGTTGCTAAAGAGACCCAGTACTTC. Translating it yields CASKQVAKETQYF.

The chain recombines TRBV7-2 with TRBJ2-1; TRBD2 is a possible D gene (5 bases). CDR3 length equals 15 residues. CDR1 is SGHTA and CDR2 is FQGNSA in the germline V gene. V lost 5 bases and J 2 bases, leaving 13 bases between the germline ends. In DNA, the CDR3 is TGTGCCAGCAGCCCTGGTTGGGGAGCCTACAATGAGCAGTTCTTC. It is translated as CASSPGWGAYNEQFF.

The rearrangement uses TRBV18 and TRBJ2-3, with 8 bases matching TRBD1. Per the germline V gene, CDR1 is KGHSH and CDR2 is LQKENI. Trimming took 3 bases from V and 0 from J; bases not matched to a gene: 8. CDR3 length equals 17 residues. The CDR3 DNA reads TGTGCCAGCTCACCTTGGAATGACAGGGGAAGCACAGATACGCAGTATTTT. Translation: CASSPWNDRGSTDTQYF.